This note documents a single T cell receptor (beta chain) sequence. What this receptor recognizes is not known. A read error may produce the germline difference seen at one junction end. The germline V gene encodes CDR1 MNHEY and CDR2 SVGAGI. There are 17 amino acids in the CDR3, from cysteine to phenylalanine inclusive. The read is trimmed to its CDR3 DNA, 51 bases read in frame from base 1. The sample comes from a study of tumor-infiltrating lymphocytes in primary liver carcinoma (dated by TCRdb to about 2017). General notes on the study: Surgical resection was performed in China between 2015 and March 2016 on about five patients with histopathologically diagnosed primary liver carcinoma. Technical replicate repertoires showed high reproducibility, with mean shared-clone rates around 0.9 and correlation coefficients above 0.95. Each sample produced about 3.5 to 7.13 million productive TCRbeta reads, and read depth showed no significant difference between tissue types. A total of some 35 specimens from 5 patients went through TCRbeta repertoire sequencing, namely 25 tumor regions, 5 adjacent noncancerous liver tissues and 5 peripheral blood samples. The study combined TCRbeta repertoire sequencing, expression microarrays and whole-exome sequencing across five regions of each liver tumor, with adjacent normal tissue and blood. Of the five patients, three men and two women aged 30 to 69 years, four had hepatocellular carcinoma and one had combined HCC and intrahepatic cholangiocarcinoma. The five patients had tumors of stage T1-T3 N0M0, with maximum diameters ranging from about 4 to 11 cm. The study at large found these results: Bulk unsorted samples precluded comparing CD4+ and CD8+ T cell repertoires. The study included only a few patients, and the authors note findings should be validated in a larger study. The top 250 clones accounted for a significantly greater share of the repertoire in tumors than in blood (p = 0.039). Pairs of tumor regions showed greater repertoire overlap (mean roughly 35%) than tumor-adjacent pairs (approximately 17%) or tumor-blood pairs (roughly 14%), which is consistent with antigen-driven expansion. Only the TCR beta chain was sequenced, which likely underestimates true repertoire diversity because unpaired alpha chains were not captured.

TRIzol reagent was used to extract blood RNA from unsorted whole blood, while the DNeasy Blood & Tissue kit provided the germline DNA. Chronic HBV infection was present in the patients, and the patients were treatment-naive at sampling. Before surgery, approximately 3.8 milliliters of peripheral blood were collected into K2EDTA tubes. Starting from 450 to 500 ng total RNA, TCRbeta-specific cDNA was produced by reverse transcription with a constant-region primer and ProtoScript II reverse transcriptase. TCRbeta libraries were built with three nested multiplex PCR rounds, a slightly modified ARM-PCR procedure. Multiplex TRBV1-TRBV30 forward primers and a Cbeta reverse primer were used in the first two PCR rounds, each of which was run for around 10 cycles. Sample barcodes and Illumina adapters were attached in a final 25-cycle PCR using Deep VentR polymerase. Before sequencing, amplicons between 200 and 500 bp were purified from gel using a QIAquick gel extraction kit. TCRbeta amplicons were sequenced on an Illumina HiSeq 2500 with 250-bp paired-end reads. Per the authors' processing: To recover full CDR3 sequences, reads were quality-trimmed using Trimmomatic v0.33 and paired reads were then merged using FLASH v1.2.11. V, D and J germline segments were assigned to the rearranged TCRbeta sequences using MiGEC v1.2.1b. Clonotype statistics and Shannon-Wiener diversity indices were calculated with VDJtools v1.0.0. Except for diversity analysis, only each sample's 250 most abundant clonotypes were used in subsequent analyses to reduce sampling bias. The public reads were reprocessed in TCRdb via fastp at Q25 and MiXCR, keeping in-frame beta chains. For every CDR3 protein sequence, its rows merge into one entry that carries the most common genes and DNA. These V and J calls derive from TCRdb rather than the authors' analysis. In this sample the table shows 310,000 or so distinct CDR3 sequences, more than 55% of which occur a single time. The ten largest clones take up 17% of the sample.

Sequencing input: peripheral blood. This clonotype originated in a woman under 40 with primary liver carcinoma and hepatitis B virus infection. The chain links TRBV6-5 with TRBJ2-7; perhaps TRBD2 is the D gene, with 5 bases matching. Here is the DNA: TGTACCAGCAGTTTGGTCGGAAGCGGATCGAGCTCCTACGAGCAGTACTTC. It translates to CTSSLVGSGSSSYEQYF.